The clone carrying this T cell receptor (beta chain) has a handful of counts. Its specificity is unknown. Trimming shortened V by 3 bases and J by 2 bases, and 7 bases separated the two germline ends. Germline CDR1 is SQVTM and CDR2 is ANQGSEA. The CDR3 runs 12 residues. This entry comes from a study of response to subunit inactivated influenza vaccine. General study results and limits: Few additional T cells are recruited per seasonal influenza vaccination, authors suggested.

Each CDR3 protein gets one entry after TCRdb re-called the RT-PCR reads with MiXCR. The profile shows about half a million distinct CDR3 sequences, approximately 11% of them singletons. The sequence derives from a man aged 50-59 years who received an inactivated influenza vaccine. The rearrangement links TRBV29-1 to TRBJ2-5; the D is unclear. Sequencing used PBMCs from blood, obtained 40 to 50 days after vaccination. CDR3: CSVDGWQETQYF. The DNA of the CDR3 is TGCAGCGTTGATGGGTGGCAAGAGACCCAGTACTTC.